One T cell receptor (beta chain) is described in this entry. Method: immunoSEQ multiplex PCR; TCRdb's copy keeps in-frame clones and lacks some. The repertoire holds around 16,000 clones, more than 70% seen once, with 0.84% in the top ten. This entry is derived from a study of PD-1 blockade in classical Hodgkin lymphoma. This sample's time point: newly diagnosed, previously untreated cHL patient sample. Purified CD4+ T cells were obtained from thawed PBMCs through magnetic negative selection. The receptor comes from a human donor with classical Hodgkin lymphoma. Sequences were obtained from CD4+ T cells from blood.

The CDR3 here is CASSYGSLNTEAFF. The CDR3 region has the DNA TGTGCCAGCAGTTACGGGAGTCTGAACACTGAAGCTTTCTTT. The rearrangement uses TRBV6-5 and TRBJ1-1; D is ambiguous. From germline, CDR1 is MNHEY and CDR2 SVGAGI. Trimming left V 2 bases short and J 0 bases short, with 7 bases between. The CDR3 has 14 residues.